The 21 T cell receptor beta chains below all came from one sample that was sequenced in a study of blood T cell repertoires in COVID-19. The data were produced by immunoSEQ multiplex PCR, yet TCRdb's version contains in-frame clones alone and is incomplete. The table records some 300,000 clones, around 87% of them present only once. Source material: peripheral blood. Receptors originate from a man between 65 and 85 years old with acute or convalescent COVID-19.

This clone was picked up one time. The chain combines TRBV16 with TRBJ1-1, with D perhaps matching TRBD1 (5 bases). The V and J ends lost 0 bases and 2 bases respectively, with 10 bases between them. Germline V gives CDR1 KGHSY, CDR2 FQNENV. CDR3 length: 15 residues. In nucleotides, the CDR3 is TGTGCCAGCAGCCAATCGGGGCCGGTAAACACTGAAGCTTTCTTT. The encoded protein is CASSQSGPVNTEAFF.

The rearrangement links TRBV6-2 or TRBV6-3 to TRBJ2-1, with D hard to call. This CDR3 region has 16 residues. V was clipped by 6 bases and J by 0 bases, with 15 bases between them. Germline values: CDR1 MNHEY, CDR2 SVGEGT. Written as DNA, the CDR3 is TGTGCCAGCAGCAGACTTTCACGAAGCTCCTACAATGAGCAGTTCTTC. The encoded protein is CASSRLSRSSYNEQFF.

This clone has more than one count but fewer than ten. The V call is TRBV4-3, the J call TRBJ1-1, with D possibly TRBD1 on 6 matching bases. Germline V gene lookup returns CDR1 LGHNA and CDR2 YSLEER. Deletions cut 4 bases from V and 1 base from J, with 10 bases between. The CDR3 sequence is 14 residues long. CDR3 sequence: CASSRQTGNTEAFF. In DNA form, the CDR3 reads TGCGCCAGCAGCCGCCAGACAGGGAACACTGAAGCTTTCTTT.

The chain uses TRBV30 and TRBJ2-3; a weak D match, TRBD2 (5 bases). There are 15 residues in the CDR3. CDR1 is GTSNPN, CDR2 SVGIG, per germline (reference sequence). V lost 1 base to trimming and J lost 2 bases, with 13 bases between them. The CDR3 DNA reads as TGTGCCTGGAGTGGTCCAAGCGGTCCCACAGATACGCAGTATTTT. It is translated as CAWSGPSGPTDTQYF.

This clone was found a few times. The chain recombines TRBV7-9 with TRBJ2-7; 10 bases fit TRBD2. CDR1 and CDR2 from the germline V gene are SEHNR and FQNEAQ (reference sequence). The CDR3 extends over 14 amino acids. The J segment lost 9 bases and the V segment lost 11 bases, leaving 16 bases of the junction unmatched. The CDR3 sequence: CAVTPGTSELGQYF. CDR3 in DNA: TGTGCCGTCACCCCGGGGACTAGCGAGTTGGGGCAGTACTTC.

In its sample, this clone was seen once. The chain joins TRBV23-1 to TRBJ1-5; D unresolved. TRBV23-1 is marked as an open reading frame, function uncertain. V was shortened by 0 bases and J by 0 bases, with 9 bases between the two germline ends. This CDR3 contains 16 residues. CDR3 DNA: TGCGCCAGCAGTCAATCAGGCACAGTTAGCAATCAGCCCCAGCATTTT. Translation: CASSQSGTVSNQPQHF.

This chain uses TRBV28 with TRBJ2-7, with D perhaps TRBD2 (5 bases). The CDR3 consists of 13 residues. Germline V gene sequence: CDR1 MDHEN, CDR2 SYDVKM. Trimming took 5 bases from V and 5 from J, leaving 13 bases between them. The CDR3 region is CASSGSPRDEQYF. The CDR3 DNA is TGTGCCAGCAGTGGATCCCCGAGGGACGAGCAGTACTTC. The full variable domain, rest sourced from reference TRBV28 and TRBJ2-7, is DVKVTQSSRYLVKRTGEKVFLECVQDMDHENMFWYRQDPGLGLRLIYFSYDVKMKEKGDIPEGYSVSREKKERFSLILESASTNQTSMYLCASSGSPRDEQYFGPGTRLTVT.

This rearrangement joins TRBV28 to TRBJ2-3, with 9 positions matching TRBD2. V shed 6 bases and J 1 base; nucleotides not matched to a gene: 5. Per the germline V gene, CDR1 is MDHEN and CDR2 is SYDVKM. The CDR3 contains 15 residues. The CDR3 DNA follows: TGTGCCAGCAGACTATTAGCGGGGGGCACAGATACGCAGTATTTT. As protein: CASRLLAGGTDTQYF.

This clone was detected once. The chain has TRBV19 and TRBJ1-3; D possibly corresponds to TRBD1 (6 bases). Germline-derived CDR1 and CDR2 are LNHDA and SQIVND (reference sequence). The germline V and J ends were trimmed by 3 bases and 0 bases, with 9 bases remaining between them. This CDR3 region has 15 residues. Here the CDR3 DNA reads TGTGCCAGTAGTATTGGGGGCTTCTCTGGAAACACCATATATTTT. This gives the protein CASSIGGFSGNTIYF.

With respect to this clone: A read error may produce the germline difference seen at one junction end. V is TRBV5-1 and J is TRBJ2-1, with D possibly TRBD2 on 6 matching bases. The CDR3 totals 13 residues. From germline, CDR1 is SGHRS and CDR2 YFSETQ. The CDR3 DNA sequence: TGCGCCAGCAGCTTGGTCGGGGGACGGGAGATTCTCTTC. This codes for CASSLVGGREILF.

V is TRBV10-3 and J is TRBJ2-1; 7 bases map to TRBD2. This CDR3 contains 16 residues. CDR1 is ENHRY and CDR2 is SYGVKD in the germline V gene. The trim removed 6 bases at V and 0 bases at J, leaving 8 bases unmatched. CDR3: CAISIRSGASYNEQFF. CDR3 sequence (DNA): TGTGCCATCAGCATAAGAAGCGGGGCCTCCTACAATGAGCAGTTCTTC.

V is TRBV7-2 and J is TRBJ2-2; 8 bases agree with TRBD1. The V segment lost 5 bases and the J segment 6 bases; nucleotides outside the gene matches: 11. Germline values: CDR1 SGHTA, CDR2 FQGNSA. The CDR3 runs to 16 residues. Written as DNA, the CDR3 is TGTGCCAGCAGCCTCCCGACCGGGGGACAGGCCGGGGAGCTGTTTTTT. This gives the protein CASSLPTGGQAGELFF. Together with reference TRBV7-2 and TRBJ2-2, the CDR3 gives the full variable domain: GAGVSQSPSNKVTEKGKDVELRCDPISGHTALYWYRQSLGQGLEFLIYFQGNSAPDKSGLPSDRFSAERTGGSVSTLTIQRTQQEDSAVYLCASSLPTGGQAGELFFGEGSRLTVL.

The chain employs TRBV19 and TRBJ2-2; tentative D call: TRBD1 (6 bases). The CDR3 covers 16 residues. V was pared by 5 bases and J by 5 bases, with 18 bases between. Looked up from germline, CDR1 is LNHDA and CDR2 is SQIVND (reference sequence). CDR3 nucleotide sequence: TGTGCCAGTAGTGGTTACAGGGTGTTGGGAACCGGGGAGCTGTTTTTT. It translates to CASSGYRVLGTGELFF.

The rearrangement links TRBV29-1 to TRBJ1-1; 7 nucleotides line up with TRBD1. With 1 base clipped from V and 1 base from J, the junction kept 3 bases outside the gene matches. Germline V lookup: CDR1 SQVTM, CDR2 ANQGSEA. The CDR3 covers 14 residues. This CDR3 reads CSVEVGTANTEAFF. CDR3 coding DNA: TGCAGCGTTGAAGTTGGGACAGCGAACACTGAAGCTTTCTTT.

The CDR3 region has the DNA TGTGCCAGCTCCCACCGGGGTGGCGAGCAGTACTTC. Amino acids: CASSHRGGEQYF. The chain uses TRBV11-3 and TRBJ2-7; maybe TRBD2 (5 bases). This CDR3 has 12 residues. The ends were cut back, 8 bases at V and 6 bases at J, with 14 bases in the middle. Germline loops: CDR1 SGHNT, CDR2 YENEEA.

The genes are TRBV6-5 and TRBJ2-1; D perhaps matches TRBD2 (6 bases). V gave up 2 bases and J gave up 7 bases, with 18 bases separating them. The CDR3 has 16 amino acids. In germline, CDR1 is MNHEY, CDR2 SVGAGI. The CDR3 sequence is CASSYKRPSDKNEQFF. The CDR3 DNA follows: TGTGCCAGCAGTTACAAGCGGCCTAGCGATAAAAATGAGCAGTTCTTC.

V and J are TRBV2 and TRBJ1-1; tentatively, D is TRBD1 (5 bases). V was pared by 9 bases and J by 0 bases, with 11 bases between. Germline V gives CDR1 SNHLY, CDR2 FYNNEI. The CDR3 contains 13 residues. The CDR3 nucleotides are TGTGCCAGTAAGACAGACTTGAACACTGAAGCTTTCTTT. Encoded protein: CASKTDLNTEAFF.

The CDR3 region is CAISEASGREQYF. The CDR3 nucleotides are TGTGCCATCAGTGAGGCCAGCGGTCGGGAGCAGTACTTC. V gene TRBV10-3 combines with J gene TRBJ2-7; D possibly corresponds to TRBD2 (5 bases). Trimming left V 2 bases short and J 7 bases short, with 12 bases between. In germline, CDR1 is ENHRY, CDR2 SYGVKD. The CDR3 spans 13 residues.

This chain connects TRBV7-9 to TRBJ2-7; a weak D match, TRBD2 (7 bases). The germline V and J ends were trimmed by 5 bases and 1 base, with 15 bases remaining between them. The CDR3 extends over 15 amino acids. Germline loops: CDR1 SEHNR, CDR2 FQNEAQ (reference sequence). As DNA, the CDR3 is TGTGCCAGCAGCCCAAGGGGGGGCTTATCCTACGAGCAGTACTTC. Protein product: CASSPRGGLSYEQYF.

The chain combines TRBV7-9 with TRBJ2-5; a possible D gene is TRBD2 (6 bases). In germline, CDR1 is SEHNR, CDR2 FQNEAQ (reference sequence). Between the trimmed V and J ends, which lost 4 bases and 5 bases, there was a span of 11 bases. The CDR3 sequence is 13 residues long. The CDR3 here is CASSSGLRETQYF. As DNA, the CDR3 is TGTGCCAGCAGCTCGGGACTTAGGGAGACCCAGTACTTC.

The chain links TRBV4-2 to TRBJ1-3; D ambiguous. There are 14 residues in the CDR3. Germline-derived CDR1 and CDR2 are LGHNA and YNFKEQ. V was trimmed by 0 bases and J by 3 bases, leaving 6 bases between them. The CDR3 DNA sequence: TGTGCCAGCAGCCAAGAACACAGTGGAAACACCATATATTTT. It yields the protein CASSQEHSGNTIYF.